This note documents a single T cell receptor beta chain sequence. The data were obtained in a study of tumor-infiltrating lymphocytes in oesophageal squamous cell carcinoma. TCRdb recomputed calls from the PCR reads with MiXCR, one row per CDR3 protein. The sample has about 13,000 distinct CDR3 sequences, about 53% seen once. CDR3 size: 17 residues. Germline V lookup: CDR1 SGHVS, CDR2 FQNEAQ. Sequencing input: esophageal tumor tissue. The source of this sequence is a male donor with esophageal squamous cell carcinoma. The chain links TRBV7-8 to TRBJ2-7, with D hard to call. The DNA end favors TRBJ2-1, so the J call may be wrong. CDR3 amino acids: CASSLFLGSTSYNEQFF. The CDR3 DNA sequence: TGTGCCAGCAGCCTCTTCTTGGGAAGTACATCCTACAATGAGCAGTTCTTC.